Presented here are 28 T cell receptor beta chains from one specimen sequenced in a study of cytomegalovirus exposure and HLA in healthy donors. The study ran its PCR with 60 Vbeta and 13 Jbeta primers. Sequenced by immunoSEQ multiplex PCR; TCRdb stores in-frame clones only, minus some. This repertoire shows more than 120,000 clones, approximately 79% found once; its top ten account for 2.5% to 3.5%. Source material: PBMCs. These receptors originate from a woman under 40 in good health and CMV-seronegative.

This clone was detected once. This rearrangement joins TRBV25-1 to TRBJ2-1; possible D gene TRBD1, 6 bases. CDR3 length equals 14 residues. V was shortened by 3 bases and J by 7 bases, with 13 bases between the two germline ends. Germline V gene data show CDR1 as MGHDK and CDR2 as SYGVNS. CDR3 sequence (DNA): TGTGCCAGCAGTGATACAGGGCGGATAAATGAGCAGTTCTTC. Amino acid sequence: CASSDTGRINEQFF.

This clone turned up a few times. In DNA, the CDR3 is TGTGCCAGCAGTTTACTCCCCCAGCAAGAGACCCAGTACTTC. Amino acid sequence: CASSLLPQQETQYF. This chain links TRBV27 with TRBJ2-5, with D unresolved. V lost 2 bases and J 2 bases, leaving 9 bases between the germline ends. CDR3 length equals 14 residues. Germline CDR1 reads MNHEY; CDR2 reads SMNVEV (reference sequence).

The V and J genes are TRBV6-5 and TRBJ2-1, with 9 bases that match TRBD1. J was trimmed by 4 bases and V by 5 bases; bases with no gene match: 6. This CDR3 has 15 amino acids. Germline CDR1 MNHEY, CDR2 SVGAGI. The CDR3 spells CASSRPGQGYNEQFF. For the CDR3, the DNA is TGTGCCAGCAGTCGACCGGGACAGGGATACAATGAGCAGTTCTTC.

A note on this clone: Other DNA variants within this sample encode the same CDR3. The CDR3 region has the DNA TGCGCCAGCAGTCCCAACCAGGGACAGAGACCCTACGAGCAGTACTTC. Its protein is CASSPNQGQRPYEQYF. The V and J genes are TRBV23-1 and TRBJ2-7; 7 bases map to TRBD1. TRBV23-1 is filed as an ORF, its function uncertain. Trimming at V came to 4 bases and at J to 2 bases, leaving 11 bases not matched to a gene. CDR3 length equals 16 residues.

The J gene is TRBJ2-5, the V gene TRBV18; no clear D. The germline V gene encodes CDR1 KGHSH and CDR2 LQKENI. The CDR3 contains 13 residues. The V end was cut by 3 bases, the J end by 0 bases, with 5 bases between. CDR3 residues: CASSPADQETQYF. The CDR3 DNA is TGTGCCAGCTCACCGGCAGACCAAGAGACCCAGTACTTC.

This clone was seen just once. The genes are TRBV21-1 and TRBJ1-5; TRBD1 is the table's D call, not checked against the DNA. TRBV21-1 counts as a pseudogene. The CDR3 extends over 18 amino acids. The CDR3 region is CASSTRGDRGAEGQPQHF. Written as DNA, the CDR3 is TGTGCCAGCAGCACAAGGGGGGACAGGGGGGCTGAAGGTCAGCCCCAGCATTTT.

The chain uses TRBV23-1 and TRBJ2-2, with 9 bases matching TRBD1. TRBV23-1 is sorted into the ORF group, with uncertain function. V was pared by 0 bases and J by 3 bases, with 2 bases of the junction left unmatched. This CDR3 is built from 16 residues. This chain's CDR3 is CASSQSTGGDTGELFF. Written as DNA, the CDR3 is TGCGCCAGCAGTCAATCTACAGGGGGCGACACCGGGGAGCTGTTTTTT.

The chain uses TRBV14 and TRBJ2-7; TRBD1 is a possible D gene (6 bases). Trimming shortened V by 6 bases and J by 6 bases, and 18 bases separated the two germline ends. This CDR3 region has 14 residues. Per germline, CDR1 SGHDN and CDR2 FVKESK. The CDR3 region is CASRERQASGEQYF. For the CDR3, the DNA is TGTGCCAGCAGGGAACGACAGGCGTCCGGCGAGCAGTACTTC.

This clone was counted only a few times. DNA for the CDR3: TGTGCCAGCAGAACCTCAGGGGCCGCCGGAAATAATGAAAAACTGTTTTTT. Translation: CASRTSGAAGNNEKLFF. This chain uses TRBV2 with TRBJ1-4; the D gene is possibly TRBD1 (6 bases). The CDR3 sequence is 17 residues long. Trimming removed 6 bases at V and 4 bases at J, with 21 bases between. The germline CDR1 and CDR2 sequences are SNHLY and FYNNEI. Variable domain in full (rest from reference TRBV2 and TRBJ1-4): EPEVTQTPSHQVTQMGQEVILRCVPISNHLYFYWYRQILGQKVEFLVSFYNNEISEKSEIFDDQFSVERPDGSNFTLKIRSTKLEDSAMYFCASRTSGAAGNNEKLFFGSGTQLSVL.

The genes are TRBV10-3 and TRBJ2-1; 16 positions match TRBD2. Per the germline V gene, CDR1 is ENHRY and CDR2 is SYGVKD. This CDR3 is 18 amino acids long. The ends lost 7 bases at V and 0 bases at J; junction bases unmatched: 6. CDR3 coding DNA: TGTGCCATCAACACGGGACTAGCGGGGGGGAGCTCCTACAATGAGCAGTTCTTC. Its protein product is CAINTGLAGGSSYNEQFF.

Regarding this clone: At one end the junction does not follow the germline gene, possibly because of a read error. The chain carries TRBV7-9 and TRBJ2-7, with 10 bases matching TRBD2. Germline-derived CDR1 and CDR2 are SEHNR and FQNEAQ (reference sequence). The length of the CDR3 is 13 residues. This chain's CDR3 is CSSTLSGRGEQYF. CDR3 DNA: TGTTCCAGCACCCTAAGCGGGAGGGGAGAGCAGTACTTC.

This clone has more than one count but fewer than ten. This chain joins TRBV20-1 and TRBJ1-2; D is perhaps TRBD1 (5 bases). CDR3 length: 11 residues. V shed 8 bases and J shed 5 bases, with 12 bases lying between them. From germline, CDR1 is DFQATT and CDR2 SNEGSKA (reference sequence). CDR3 coding DNA: TGCAGTCCCCCGGGGGAATATGGCTACACCTTC. Amino acids: CSPPGEYGYTF.

This clone appeared a single time. The rearrangement links TRBV5-4 to TRBJ1-1; 8 bases fit TRBD1. The CDR3 has 13 residues. From germline, CDR1 is SGHNT and CDR2 YYREEE (reference sequence). The J segment lost 12 bases and the V segment lost 4 bases, leaving 11 bases of the junction unmatched. The CDR3 loop is CASSGGDRLVTFF. The DNA of the CDR3 is TGTGCCAGCAGCGGCGGGGACAGGTTGGTAACTTTCTTT.

The sample holds one count of this clone. The chain carries TRBV4-1 and TRBJ2-3; 16 bases align to TRBD2. Per the germline V gene, CDR1 is MGHRA and CDR2 is YSYEKL. The trim removed 3 bases at V and 4 bases at J, leaving 7 bases unmatched. The CDR3 runs 18 residues. The CDR3 sequence: CASSHPRGLAGGSDTQYF. The DNA for the CDR3 is TGCGCCAGCAGCCACCCCAGGGGACTAGCGGGAGGGTCAGATACGCAGTATTTT.

J is TRBJ2-2 and V is TRBV30; a weak D match, TRBD2 (7 bases). This CDR3 has 13 residues. V dropped 3 bases and J dropped 6 bases, with 11 bases sitting between them. Per germline, CDR1 GTSNPN and CDR2 SVGIG (reference sequence). DNA for the CDR3: TGTGCCTGGAGCGGGGGGCCGGCCGGGGAGCTGTTTTTT. Its protein is CAWSGGPAGELFF.

The chain joins TRBV9 to TRBJ2-3, with D unresolved. CDR3 length: 17 residues. The germline gives CDR1 SGDLS, CDR2 YYNGEE. Between the trimmed V and J ends, which lost 0 bases and 4 bases, there was a span of 18 bases. The CDR3 reads CASSVAPMSSDPDTQYF. In DNA form, the CDR3 reads TGTGCCAGCAGCGTAGCCCCAATGTCTAGTGATCCAGATACGCAGTATTTT.

The rearrangement joins TRBV6-5 to TRBJ1-4, with 7 bases matching TRBD1. This CDR3 comprises 15 residues. Per the germline V gene, CDR1 is MNHEY and CDR2 is SVGAGI. Trimming removed 0 bases from V and 8 bases from J; junction bases left unmatched: 6. The CDR3 is CASSYSEGAREKLFF. DNA for the CDR3: TGTGCCAGCAGTTACTCGGAGGGGGCGAGGGAAAAACTGTTTTTT.

The V call is TRBV5-1, the J call TRBJ2-1; tentatively, D is TRBD2 (6 bases). The CDR3 has 15 residues. CDR1 and CDR2 from the germline V gene are SGHRS and YFSETQ. Trimming shortened V by 0 bases and J by 3 bases, and 10 bases separated the two germline ends. CDR3: CASSLGGEGYNEQFF. The CDR3 region has the DNA TGCGCCAGCAGCTTGGGGGGGGAAGGCTACAATGAGCAGTTCTTC.

This chain uses TRBV7-2 with TRBJ1-4, with D perhaps TRBD1 (5 bases). Germline V CDR1 and CDR2: SGHTA, FQGNSA. The CDR3 extends over 15 amino acids. The V end was cut by 7 bases, the J end by 3 bases, with 15 bases between. CDR3 nucleotides: TGTGCCAGCAAACTTGGGGCAGCACCTAATGAAAAACTGTTTTTT. Protein sequence: CASKLGAAPNEKLFF.

This clone was counted a single time. The chain links TRBV27 to TRBJ2-4, with TRBD2 matching over 12 bases. In germline, CDR1 is MNHEY, CDR2 SMNVEV (reference sequence). V was clipped by 1 base and J by 1 base; unmatched bases: 8. The CDR3 totals 19 residues. Written as DNA, the CDR3 is TGTGCCAGCAGTTTATGGCCTAGCGGGAGGGCCGGGGCCAAAAACATTCAGTACTTC. Amino acid sequence: CASSLWPSGRAGAKNIQYF.

This chain links TRBV27 with TRBJ2-7; 12 positions agree with TRBD2. The CDR3 is made up of 15 amino acids. Trimming took 3 bases from V and 6 from J; bases not matched to a gene: 6. Germline V gene data show CDR1 as MNHEY and CDR2 as SMNVEV (reference sequence). The CDR3 loop is CASSFTTSGSGEQYF. DNA for the CDR3: TGTGCCAGCAGTTTTACGACTAGCGGGAGCGGCGAGCAGTACTTC.

The rearrangement joins TRBV5-1 to TRBJ2-7; D call uncertain. Germline V CDR1 and CDR2: SGHRS, YFSETQ. Trimming pared 5 bases from V and 0 bases from J, leaving 12 bases between. The CDR3 loop spans 14 amino acids. The CDR3 nucleotides are TGCGCCAGCAGTCTTACAGTTTTCTCCTACGAGCAGTACTTC. Translating it yields CASSLTVFSYEQYF.

The chain combines TRBV4-3 with TRBJ2-7; TRBD1 aligns across 7 bases. With V trimmed by 0 bases and J by 2 bases, 7 bases remained unmatched. The length of the CDR3 is 16 residues. The germline gives CDR1 LGHNA, CDR2 YSLEER. The CDR3 sequence: CASSQDPGQATYEQYF. The CDR3 DNA follows: TGCGCCAGCAGCCAAGATCCTGGACAGGCGACCTACGAGCAGTACTTC.

This chain connects TRBV5-1 to TRBJ2-5; possible D gene TRBD2, 5 bases. Germline V gene data show CDR1 as SGHRS and CDR2 as YFSETQ. Between the trimmed V and J ends, which lost 4 bases and 3 bases, there was a span of 10 bases. The CDR3 sequence is 13 residues long. The CDR3: CASSLGVEETQYF. In nucleotides, the CDR3 is TGCGCCAGCAGCCTCGGGGTAGAAGAGACCCAGTACTTC.

The rearrangement joins TRBV25-1 to TRBJ1-1; 9 bases align to TRBD1. CDR1 and CDR2 (germline): MGHDK, SYGVNS. CDR3 length: 14 residues. J was trimmed by 5 bases and V by 6 bases; bases with no gene match: 7. CDR3 loop: CASSAQGAGTEAFF. In DNA form, the CDR3 reads TGTGCCAGCAGCGCACAGGGGGCAGGGACTGAAGCTTTCTTT.

The chain carries TRBV30 and TRBJ2-5, with a possible D match to TRBD2 (5 bases). The CDR3 covers 14 residues. V was clipped by 4 bases and J by 0 bases, with 12 bases between them. Looked up from germline, CDR1 is GTSNPN and CDR2 is SVGIG (reference sequence). Here the CDR3 reads CAWKEGLYQETQYF. CDR3 DNA sequence: TGTGCCTGGAAAGAGGGCCTTTACCAAGAGACCCAGTACTTC.

This chain joins TRBV4-2 and TRBJ1-3, with D uncertain. The CDR3 is 16 residues long. Germline assignment: CDR1 LGHNA and CDR2 YNFKEQ. V was pared by 1 base and J by 0 bases, with 10 bases between. CDR3 DNA: TGTGCCAGCAGCCAAGTTAAGCTTACCTCTGGAAACACCATATATTTT. Amino acid sequence: CASSQVKLTSGNTIYF.

The V and J genes are TRBV7-9 and TRBJ1-2; perhaps TRBD1 as D (6 bases). CDR1 is SEHNR and CDR2 is FQNEAQ in the germline V gene (reference sequence). Trimming removed 1 base at V and 9 bases at J, with 12 bases between. The length of the CDR3 is 13 residues. This CDR3 is CASSLGGRGSYTF. CDR3 bases: TGTGCCAGCAGCTTAGGGGGCAGGGGCAGCTACACCTTC.